This T cell receptor beta chain was retrieved from a study of PD-1 blockade in mismatch repair-deficient tumors. Overall study: All were previously treated, progressing patients with over 9 mismatch repair-deficient cancer types.

This CDR3 comprises 15 residues. The ends lost 6 bases at V and 4 bases at J; junction bases unmatched: 11. The germline CDR1 and CDR2 sequences are SNHLY and FYNNEI. PCR or immunohistochemistry showed mismatch repair deficiency in every enrolled patient. Only one count was recorded for this clone. Data came from immunoSEQ multiplex PCR; TCRdb stores just in-frame clones and leaves some out. The sample consists of about 51,000 clones, 81% of them appearing once. The sequence was obtained from an adult with mismatch repair-deficient cancer. V and J are TRBV2 and TRBJ1-2, with TRBD1 matching over 7 bases. The sequenced sample was peripheral blood, obtained about 20 weeks after starting pembrolizumab. CDR3 residues: CASRRTWDSLYGYTF. CDR3 in DNA: TGTGCCAGCAGACGCACGTGGGACAGCCTCTATGGCTACACCTTC.